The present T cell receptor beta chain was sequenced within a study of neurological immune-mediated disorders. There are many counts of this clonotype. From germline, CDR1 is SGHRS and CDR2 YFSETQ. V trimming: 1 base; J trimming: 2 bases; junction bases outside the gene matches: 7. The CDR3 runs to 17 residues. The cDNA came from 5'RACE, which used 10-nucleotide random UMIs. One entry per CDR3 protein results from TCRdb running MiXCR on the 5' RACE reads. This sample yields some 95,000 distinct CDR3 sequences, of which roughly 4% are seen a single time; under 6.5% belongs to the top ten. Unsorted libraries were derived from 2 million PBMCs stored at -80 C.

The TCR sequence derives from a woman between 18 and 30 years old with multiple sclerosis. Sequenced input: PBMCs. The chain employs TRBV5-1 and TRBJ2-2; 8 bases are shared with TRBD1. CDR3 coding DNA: TGCGCCAGCAGCTTGTTGAGCCAGGGGGCAAACACCGGGGAGCTGTTTTTT. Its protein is CASSLLSQGANTGELFF. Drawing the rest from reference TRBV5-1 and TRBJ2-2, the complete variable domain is KAGVTQTPRYLIKTRGQQVTLSCSPISGHRSVSWYQQTPGQGLQFLFEYFSETQRNKGNFPGRFSGRQFSNSRSEMNVSTLELGDSALYLCASSLLSQGANTGELFFGEGSRLTVL.